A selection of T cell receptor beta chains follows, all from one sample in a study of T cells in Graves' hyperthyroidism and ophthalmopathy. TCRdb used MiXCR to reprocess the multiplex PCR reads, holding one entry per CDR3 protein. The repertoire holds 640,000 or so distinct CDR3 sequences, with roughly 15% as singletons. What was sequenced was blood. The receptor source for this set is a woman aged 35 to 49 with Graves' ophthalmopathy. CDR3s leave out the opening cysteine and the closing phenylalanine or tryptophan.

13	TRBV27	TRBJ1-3	ASSMTGGAGNTIY
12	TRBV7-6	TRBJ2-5	ASSPEPRQETQY
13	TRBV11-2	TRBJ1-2	ASSRDSRAGWGYT
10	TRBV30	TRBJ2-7	AWRETGGEQY
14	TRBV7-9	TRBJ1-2	ASSRIGHSEGHGYT
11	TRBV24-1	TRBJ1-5	ATSVQGFQPQH
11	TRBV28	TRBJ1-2	ASRPTGIYGYT
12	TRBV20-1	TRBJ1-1	SARPGGTSTEAF
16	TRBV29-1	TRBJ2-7	SVEARTSGIQGSYEQY
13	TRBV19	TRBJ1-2	ASSIYTPGHYGYT
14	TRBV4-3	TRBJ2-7	ASSQDLASGKYEQY